One and the same sample provided the 10 T cell receptor beta chains below, sequenced in a study of CD8+ T cells in alopecia areata. Sequencing used cDNA as its template, made by extracting RNA and reverse transcribing it. The assay was immunoSEQ multiplex PCR, and TCRdb's table has in-frame clones only and misses some. The sample carries 140,000 or so clones, more than 55% recorded once. Specimen: CD8+ T cells sorted from blood. The receptors originated from a human donor in good health.

The rearrangement uses TRBV28 and TRBJ2-4; perhaps TRBD1 as D (5 bases). Trimming pared 5 bases from V and 6 bases from J, leaving 17 bases between. The germline CDR1 and CDR2 sequences are MDHEN and SYDVKM. The CDR3 consists of 15 residues. The DNA for the CDR3 is TGTGCCAGCAGTAAATCCTCCAGGGAACTAAACATTCAGTACTTC. It codes for CASSKSSRELNIQYF.

This clone was seen a handful of times. V gene TRBV7-9 combines with J gene TRBJ1-1, with D possibly being TRBD1 (6 bases). CDR3 length: 12 residues. Between the trimmed V and J ends, which lost 8 bases and 6 bases, there was a span of 13 bases. CDR1 is SEHNR and CDR2 is FQNEAQ in the germline V gene (reference sequence). Here the CDR3 reads CASAAGGAEAFF. CDR3 bases: TGTGCCAGCGCCGCGGGGGGCGCTGAAGCTTTCTTT. The full variable domain, its missing parts supplied by reference TRBV7-9 and TRBJ1-1, is DTGVSQNPRHKITKRGQNVTFRCDPISEHNRLYWYRQTLGQGPEFLTYFQNEAQLEKSRLLSDRFSAERPKGSFSTLEIQRTEQGDSAMYLCASAAGGAEAFFGQGTRLTVV.

This clone showed up just a few times. The same CDR3 can be traced to other DNA sequences in this sample. CDR3 in DNA: TGCAGCGTGAGACAGGGAAACACCATATATTTT. Translation: CSVRQGNTIYF. The chain links TRBV29-1 to TRBJ1-3; maybe TRBD1 (5 bases). CDR3 length: 11 residues. Germline CDR1 is SQVTM and CDR2 is ANQGSEA. Trimming stripped 6 bases from V and 4 bases from J, with 7 bases between.

The chain employs TRBV5-6 and TRBJ2-2, with TRBD1 as a possible D gene (6 bases). The CDR3 extends over 16 amino acids. V lost 1 base and J lost 2, with 12 bases in between. CDR1 SGHDT and CDR2 YYEEEE come from the germline V gene. CDR3 coding DNA: TGTGCCAGCAGCTTGCAGGGGCTTACCAACACCGGGGAGCTGTTTTTT. Protein product: CASSLQGLTNTGELFF.

V gene TRBV28 combines with J gene TRBJ2-3, with 13 bases lining up with TRBD2. The CDR3 spans 19 residues. Trimming at V came to 5 bases and at J to 0 bases, leaving 11 bases not matched to a gene. Looked up from germline, CDR1 is MDHEN and CDR2 is SYDVKM. This CDR3 is CASSPIGTSGDPSTDTQYF. The CDR3 nucleotides are TGTGCCAGCAGTCCTATCGGGACTAGCGGGGATCCTAGCACAGATACGCAGTATTTT.

The V gene is TRBV28, the J gene TRBJ2-7, with D maybe TRBD1 (5 bases). The CDR3 has 13 amino acids. Trimming removed 4 bases from V and 0 bases from J, with 7 bases in between. Germline lookup yields CDR1 MDHEN and CDR2 SYDVKM. The CDR3 nucleotides read TGTGCCAGCAGTTCAGACAGCTCCTACGAGCAGTACTTC. It yields the protein CASSSDSSYEQYF.

The V and J genes are TRBV7-8 and TRBJ1-4; 8 bases are shared with TRBD1. This CDR3 has 12 residues. V gave up 8 bases and J gave up 5 bases; unmatched junction bases: 1. Germline lookup yields CDR1 SGHVS and CDR2 FQNEAQ. The CDR3 nucleotides are TGTGCCAGCCGACAGGGGAATGAAAAACTGTTTTTT. Translated: CASRQGNEKLFF.

By its share, this clone is medium-sized (0.01 to 0.1%). The CDR3 region has the DNA TGTGTCACCGAGGAGTTGAACACCGGGGAGCTGTTTTTT. Amino acids: CVTEELNTGELFF. V usage is TRBV6-1 and J usage is TRBJ2-2; D is unresolved. Germline V CDR1 and CDR2: MNHNS, SASEGT. CDR3 length: 13 amino acids.

A few counts support this clone. The rearrangement joins TRBV23-1 to TRBJ2-7; TRBD1 agrees at 9 bases. TRBV23-1 is an ORF; its function is uncertain. CDR3 size: 16 residues. With 0 bases clipped from V and 6 bases from J, the junction kept 9 bases outside the gene matches. The CDR3 nucleotides are TGCGCCAGCAGTCAATCCAGGGGGACAGGGAAGGCCGAGCAGTACTTC. It specifies CASSQSRGTGKAEQYF.

The chain uses TRBV4-1 and TRBJ2-7; 9 bases agree with TRBD1. Trimming at V came to 4 bases and at J to 4 bases, leaving 5 bases not matched to a gene. Germline CDR1 reads MGHRA; CDR2 reads YSYEKL. The CDR3 is 14 amino acids. The CDR3 region is CASSPTGGSYEQYF. DNA of the CDR3: TGCGCCAGCAGCCCGACAGGGGGGTCGTACGAGCAGTACTTC.